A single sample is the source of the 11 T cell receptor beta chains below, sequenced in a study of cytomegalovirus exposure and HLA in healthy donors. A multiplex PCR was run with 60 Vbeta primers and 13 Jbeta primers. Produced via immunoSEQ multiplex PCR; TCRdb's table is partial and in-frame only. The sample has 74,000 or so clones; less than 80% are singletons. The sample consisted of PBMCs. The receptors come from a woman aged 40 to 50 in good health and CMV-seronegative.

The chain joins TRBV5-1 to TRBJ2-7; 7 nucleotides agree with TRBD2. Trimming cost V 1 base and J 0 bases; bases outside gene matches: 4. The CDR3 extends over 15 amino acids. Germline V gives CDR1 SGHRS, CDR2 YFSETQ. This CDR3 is CASSLSSGTSYEQYF. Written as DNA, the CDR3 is TGCGCCAGCAGCTTGTCCAGCGGGACCTCCTACGAGCAGTACTTC.

The CDR3 bases are TGTGCCAGCAGCTCAACAGGGGGCGCAACGACCCAGTACTTC. The encoded protein is CASSSTGGATTQYF. The V and J genes are TRBV7-2 and TRBJ2-5; 9 bases match TRBD1. The V gene end was trimmed by 4 bases and the J gene end by 7 bases; junction bases not matched to a gene: 7. Germline values: CDR1 SGHTA, CDR2 FQGNSA. The CDR3 extends over 14 amino acids.

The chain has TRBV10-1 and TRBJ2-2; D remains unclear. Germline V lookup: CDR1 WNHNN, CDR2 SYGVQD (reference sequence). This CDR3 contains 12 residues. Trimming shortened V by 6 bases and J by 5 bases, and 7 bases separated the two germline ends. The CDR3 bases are TGCGCCAGCAGAACAGAGACCGGGGAGCTGTTTTTT. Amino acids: CASRTETGELFF.

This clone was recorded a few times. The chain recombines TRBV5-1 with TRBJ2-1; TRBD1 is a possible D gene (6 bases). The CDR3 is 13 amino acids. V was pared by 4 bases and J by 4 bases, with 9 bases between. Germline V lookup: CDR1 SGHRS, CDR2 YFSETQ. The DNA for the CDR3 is TGCGCCAGCAGCCCGCAGGGGTACAATGAGCAGTTCTTC. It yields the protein CASSPQGYNEQFF. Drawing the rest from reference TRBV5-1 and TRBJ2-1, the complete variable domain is KAGVTQTPRYLIKTRGQQVTLSCSPISGHRSVSWYQQTPGQGLQFLFEYFSETQRNKGNFPGRFSGRQFSNSRSEMNVSTLELGDSALYLCASSPQGYNEQFFGPGTRLTVL.

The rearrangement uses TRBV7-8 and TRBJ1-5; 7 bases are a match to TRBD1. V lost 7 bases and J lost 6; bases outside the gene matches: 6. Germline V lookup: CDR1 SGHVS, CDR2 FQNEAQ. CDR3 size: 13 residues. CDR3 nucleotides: TGTGCCAGCACCGCGGACAGGACTCAGCCCCAGCATTTT. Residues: CASTADRTQPQHF.

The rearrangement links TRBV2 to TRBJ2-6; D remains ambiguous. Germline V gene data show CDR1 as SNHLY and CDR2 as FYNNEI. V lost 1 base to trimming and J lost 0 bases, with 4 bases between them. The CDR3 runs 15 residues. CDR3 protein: CASSEDSSGANVLTF. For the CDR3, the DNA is TGTGCCAGCAGTGAAGACAGCTCTGGGGCCAACGTCCTGACTTTC.

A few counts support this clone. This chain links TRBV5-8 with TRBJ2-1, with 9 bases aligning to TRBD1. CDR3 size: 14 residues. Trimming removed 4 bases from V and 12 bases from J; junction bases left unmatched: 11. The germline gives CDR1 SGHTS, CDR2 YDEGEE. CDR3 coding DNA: TGTGCCAGCAGCCCGGACAGGGGCTCTCCGGGGCAGTTCTTC. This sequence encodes CASSPDRGSPGQFF.

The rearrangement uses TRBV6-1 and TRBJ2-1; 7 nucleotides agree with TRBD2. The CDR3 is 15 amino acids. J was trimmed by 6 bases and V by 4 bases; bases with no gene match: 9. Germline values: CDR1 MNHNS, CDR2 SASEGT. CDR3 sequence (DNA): TGTGCCAGCAGTGTAGCGAGCGGGGCTTCCAATGAGCAGTTCTTC. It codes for CASSVASGASNEQFF.

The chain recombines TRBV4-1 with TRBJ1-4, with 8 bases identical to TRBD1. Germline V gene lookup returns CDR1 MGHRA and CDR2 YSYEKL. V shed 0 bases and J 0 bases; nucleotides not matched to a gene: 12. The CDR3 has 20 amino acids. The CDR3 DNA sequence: TGCGCCAGCAGCCAAGAACCCCGGACAGGGAGAAGTGCAACTAATGAAAAACTGTTTTTT. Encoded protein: CASSQEPRTGRSATNEKLFF.

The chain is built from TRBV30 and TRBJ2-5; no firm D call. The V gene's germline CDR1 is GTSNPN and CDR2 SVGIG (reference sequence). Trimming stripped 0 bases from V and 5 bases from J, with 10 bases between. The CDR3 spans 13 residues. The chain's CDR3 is CAWSVNFGETQYF. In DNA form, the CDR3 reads TGTGCCTGGAGTGTTAACTTCGGGGAGACCCAGTACTTC.

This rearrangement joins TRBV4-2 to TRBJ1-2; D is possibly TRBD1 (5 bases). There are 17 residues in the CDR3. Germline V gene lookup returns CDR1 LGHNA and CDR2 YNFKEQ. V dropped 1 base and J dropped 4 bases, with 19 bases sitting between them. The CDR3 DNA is TGTGCCAGCAGCCAAGTAGGAGTAGAAGGACAACCCTATGGCTACACCTTC. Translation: CASSQVGVEGQPYGYTF.